The 28 T cell receptor beta chains given below trace back to one sample, sequenced in a study of T cell repertoires in cytomegalovirus infection. TCRdb re-called the reads through MiXCR, storing one row per CDR3 protein. The data contain a few hundred thousand distinct CDR3 sequences, around 9% of them singletons. The sequencing sample was made of PBMCs. These receptors all come from a human donor in good health (CMV status not recorded). Some clones in this sample may be carry-over from other donors' samples.

This clonotype was picked up many times. The gene calls are TRBV19 and TRBJ2-2, with D possibly TRBD1 on 5 matching bases. The germline CDR1 and CDR2 sequences are LNHDA and SQIVND (reference sequence). Trimming removed 0 bases at V and 13 bases at J, with 12 bases between. The CDR3 loop spans 13 amino acids. The chain's CDR3 is CASSIDIGVVLFF. The CDR3, as DNA: TGTGCCAGTAGTATAGATATAGGGGTCGTGCTGTTTTTT. Complete variable domain (other parts from reference TRBV19 and TRBJ2-2): DGGITQSPKYLFRKEGQNVTLSCEQNLNHDAMYWYRQDPGQGLRLIYYSQIVNDFQKGDIAEGYSVSREKKESFPLTVTSAQKNPTAFYLCASSIDIGVVLFFGEGSRLTVL.

On this clonotype: This may come from a read error, since a much larger clone is one base off. The V call is TRBV7-2, the J call TRBJ2-1; 8 bases are a match to TRBD2. Germline V gene data show CDR1 as SGHTA and CDR2 as FQGNSA. Trimming at V came to 5 bases and at J to 4 bases, leaving 10 bases not matched to a gene. The CDR3 runs 16 residues. CDR3 amino acids: CASSPSGLVGYNEQFF. CDR3 DNA: TGTGCCAGCAGCCCGTCGGGACTAGTGGGTTACAATGAGCAGTTCTTC.

The V and J genes are TRBV6-2 or TRBV6-3 and TRBJ2-5; D might be TRBD2 (5 bases). V shed 6 bases and J shed 5 bases, with 19 bases lying between them. From germline, CDR1 is MNHEY and CDR2 SVGEGT. CDR3 size: 15 residues. CDR3 protein: CASRRAGLQKETQYF. Here the CDR3 DNA reads TGTGCCAGCAGACGGGCGGGTCTTCAAAAGGAGACCCAGTACTTC.

This clonotype was observed many times. The V and J genes are TRBV7-3 and TRBJ2-2; D gene unclear. V was trimmed by 1 base and J by 1 base, leaving 10 bases between them. CDR3 size: 16 residues. CDR1 is SGHTA, CDR2 FQGTGA, per germline. CDR3 sequence (DNA): TGTGCCAGCAGCTTAAAGGCCAGGCTGAACACCGGGGAGCTGTTTTTT. Protein sequence: CASSLKARLNTGELFF.

There are many counts of this clonotype. The chain carries TRBV29-1 and TRBJ1-1; 7 positions match TRBD1. The CDR3 runs to 12 residues. In germline, CDR1 is SQVTM, CDR2 ANQGSEA. The trim removed 7 bases at V and 7 bases at J, leaving 9 bases unmatched. DNA for the CDR3: TGCAGCGCGTATCGACAGGGCGGTGAAGCTTTCTTT. Residues: CSAYRQGGEAFF.

This clonotype was recorded at least ten times. The chain combines TRBV7-6 with TRBJ2-6, with a tentative D call TRBD2 (6 bases). Trimming stripped 5 bases from V and 5 bases from J, with 13 bases between. The CDR3 covers 15 residues. The germline gives CDR1 SGHVS, CDR2 FNYEAQ. CDR3 sequence (DNA): TGTGCCAGCAGCGAAGGAGGGGTCTGGGCCAACGTCCTGACTTTC. Amino acid sequence: CASSEGGVWANVLTF. Drawing the rest from reference TRBV7-6 and TRBJ2-6, the complete variable domain is GAGVSQSPRYKVTKRGQDVALRCDPISGHVSLYWYRQALGQGPEFLTYFNYEAQQDKSGLPNDRFSAERPEGSISTLTIQRTEQRDSAMYRCASSEGGVWANVLTFGAGSRLTVL.

The chain has TRBV6-2 or TRBV6-3 and TRBJ2-7; D not certain. V lost 8 bases and J lost 6, with 8 bases in between. The CDR3 is 10 amino acids. CDR1 is MNHEY and CDR2 is SVGEGT in the germline V gene. CDR3 amino acids: CASPPGEQYF. The CDR3 bases are TGTGCCAGCCCTCCCGGCGAGCAGTACTTC.

This clonotype occurred many times. The chain is built from TRBV7-2 and TRBJ1-1; D gene uncertain. The CDR3 runs to 14 residues. Trimming removed 5 bases at V and 5 bases at J, with 15 bases between. Looked up from germline, CDR1 is SGHTA and CDR2 is FQGNSA. The CDR3 loop reads CASSAQAVRTEAFF. In DNA form, the CDR3 reads TGTGCCAGCAGCGCCCAGGCGGTTCGGACTGAAGCTTTCTTT.

Many counts were recorded for this clonotype. J is TRBJ2-5 and V is TRBV7-2; 8 positions agree with TRBD2. The V and J ends lost 0 bases and 4 bases, in that order; junction bases with no gene match: 7. Germline V gene data show CDR1 as SGHTA and CDR2 as FQGNSA. The CDR3 loop spans 16 amino acids. CDR3 bases: TGTGCCAGCAGCTTAGCCTCGCGGGGGGCGGGAGAGACCCAGTACTTC. Its protein product is CASSLASRGAGETQYF.

This clonotype has ten or more counts. The chain carries TRBV7-2 and TRBJ1-5; D remains unclear. CDR3 length: 15 amino acids. Germline-derived CDR1 and CDR2 are SGHTA and FQGNSA. The V and J ends lost 2 bases and 5 bases respectively, with 13 bases between them. This CDR3 is CASSLYRSGDQPQHF. In DNA form, the CDR3 reads TGTGCCAGCAGCTTATACAGATCTGGGGATCAGCCCCAGCATTTT.

This clonotype was found a few times. The V gene is TRBV7-9, the J gene TRBJ2-2, with TRBD2 matching 11 bases. Germline V gene sequence: CDR1 SEHNR, CDR2 FQNEAQ (reference sequence). The CDR3 covers 18 residues. With V trimmed by 6 bases and J by 2 bases, 11 bases remained unmatched. In DNA form, the CDR3 reads TGTGCCAGCAGTGGACAGGGACTAGCGGACCTAAACACCGGGGAGCTGTTTTTT. Translating gives CASSGQGLADLNTGELFF.

This clonotype showed up many times. For the CDR3, the DNA is TGTGCCACCAGCAGAGATCTCGGGGCAACCTCCTACAATGAGCAGTTCTTC. Translating gives CATSRDLGATSYNEQFF. The chain carries TRBV15 and TRBJ2-1; either TRBD1 or TRBD2 may fit D (5 bases each). There are 17 residues in the CDR3. Per the germline V gene, CDR1 is LNHNV and CDR2 is YYDKDF (reference sequence). Trimming cost V 0 bases and J 0 bases, with 12 bases left between them.

This clonotype was counted at least ten times. The rearrangement joins TRBV6-2 or TRBV6-3 to TRBJ2-2; 12 positions agree with TRBD2. Losses at the gene ends were 0 bases for V and 4 bases for J; bases not matched to a gene: 9. In germline, CDR1 is MNHEY, CDR2 SVGEGT. The CDR3 consists of 19 residues. CDR3 protein: CASSYSGSSGRAITGELFF. DNA of the CDR3: TGTGCCAGCAGTTACTCAGGATCTAGCGGGAGGGCCATCACCGGGGAGCTGTTTTTT.

This clonotype was seen a handful of times. V gene TRBV28 combines with J gene TRBJ2-2; tentative D call: TRBD1 (6 bases). Germline CDR1 is MDHEN and CDR2 is SYDVKM. V was clipped by 8 bases and J by 5 bases, with 18 bases between them. The CDR3 totals 15 residues. The CDR3 loop is CASRTDSPRTGELFF. The CDR3 nucleotides are TGTGCCAGCCGGACGGACAGCCCGAGGACCGGGGAGCTGTTTTTT.

This clonotype was detected many times. The genes are TRBV18 and TRBJ1-5, with D uncertain. Germline V lookup: CDR1 KGHSH, CDR2 LQKENI. Trimming took off 3 bases at V and 0 bases at J, with 12 bases between the two ends. The CDR3 loop spans 16 amino acids. The CDR3 DNA reads as TGTGCCAGCTCACCGGACGACGGGTATAGCAATCAGCCCCAGCATTTT. Protein: CASSPDDGYSNQPQHF. The entire variable domain, with the rest obtained from reference TRBV18 and TRBJ1-5, is as follows: NAGVMQNPRHLVRRRGQEARLRCSPMKGHSHVYWYRQLPEEGLKFMVYLQKENIIDESGMPKERFSAEFPKEGPSILRIQQVVRGDSAAYFCASSPDDGYSNQPQHFGDGTRLSIL.

This clonotype was observed at least ten times. This chain links TRBV7-2 with TRBJ2-2; unclear D gene. The germline V and J ends were trimmed by 2 bases and 4 bases, with 8 bases remaining between them. The CDR3 is made up of 14 amino acids. The germline V gene encodes CDR1 SGHTA and CDR2 FQGNSA. The CDR3 loop reads CASSLITVTGELFF. CDR3 coding DNA: TGTGCCAGCAGCTTAATTACGGTCACCGGGGAGCTGTTTTTT. Complete variable domain (other parts from reference TRBV7-2 and TRBJ2-2): GAGVSQSPSNKVTEKGKDVELRCDPISGHTALYWYRQSLGQGLEFLIYFQGNSAPDKSGLPSDRFSAERTGGSVSTLTIQRTQQEDSAVYLCASSLITVTGELFFGEGSRLTVL.

There are many counts of this clonotype. The chain links TRBV7-2 to TRBJ1-6, with 8 positions matching TRBD1. V gave up 5 bases and J gave up 8 bases; unmatched junction bases: 8. The CDR3 length is 15 residues. The germline V gene has CDR1 SGHTA and CDR2 FQGNSA. The CDR3 region has the DNA TGTGCCAGCAGCCTCGGGACAGGTCAGCATTCACCCCTCCACTTT. As protein: CASSLGTGQHSPLHF. The variable domain in full, completed from reference TRBV7-2 and TRBJ1-6, reads GAGVSQSPSNKVTEKGKDVELRCDPISGHTALYWYRQSLGQGLEFLIYFQGNSAPDKSGLPSDRFSAERTGGSVSTLTIQRTQQEDSAVYLCASSLGTGQHSPLHFGNGTRLTVT.

This clonotype was recorded many times. The rearrangement uses TRBV12-3 or TRBV12-4 and TRBJ2-2, with unresolved D. V was shortened by 5 bases and J by 1 base, with 8 bases between the two germline ends. CDR3 length equals 14 residues. DNA for the CDR3: TGTGCCAGCAGTATGCGACAGAACACCGGGGAGCTGTTTTTT. It specifies CASSMRQNTGELFF.

The chain uses TRBV28 and TRBJ2-5; tentative D call: TRBD2 (5 bases). Germline V gene lookup returns CDR1 MDHEN and CDR2 SYDVKM. Between the trimmed V and J ends, which lost 10 bases and 0 bases, there was a span of 9 bases. This CDR3 spans 12 amino acids. As DNA, the CDR3 is TGTGCCACCCTGAGGGACCAAGAGACCCAGTACTTC. Amino acid sequence: CATLRDQETQYF.

The V and J genes are TRBV12-3 or TRBV12-4 and TRBJ1-1; the D gene is possibly TRBD1 (6 bases). The CDR3 consists of 17 residues. Trimming took off 6 bases at V and 1 base at J, with 21 bases between the two ends. The CDR3: CASSLIRGGGGNTEAFF. CDR3 bases: TGTGCCAGCAGCCTAATTCGGGGGGGGGGCGGGAACACTGAAGCTTTCTTT.

Ten or more counts support this clonotype. The chain employs TRBV7-9 and TRBJ1-6; maybe TRBD1 (5 bases). This CDR3 is built from 15 residues. Germline CDR1 SEHNR, CDR2 FQNEAQ (reference sequence). V was clipped by 0 bases and J by 7 bases, with 10 bases between them. CDR3 amino acids: CASSLAAGPNSPLHF. CDR3 DNA: TGTGCCAGCAGCTTAGCGGCAGGGCCCAATTCACCCCTCCACTTT. Based on the CDR3 plus reference TRBV7-9 and TRBJ1-6, the full variable domain is DTGVSQNPRHKITKRGQNVTFRCDPISEHNRLYWYRQTLGQGPEFLTYFQNEAQLEKSRLLSDRFSAERPKGSFSTLEIQRTEQGDSAMYLCASSLAAGPNSPLHFGNGTRLTVT.

This clonotype has ten or more counts. J is TRBJ2-6 and V is TRBV19; TRBD1 might be the D (5 bases). This CDR3 has 15 amino acids. Germline assignment: CDR1 LNHDA and CDR2 SQIVND (reference sequence). Deletions cut 4 bases from V and 4 bases from J, with 11 bases between. The CDR3 spells CASSNRLPGANVLTF. The CDR3 bases are TGTGCCAGTAGTAACAGGCTTCCGGGGGCCAACGTCCTGACTTTC.

This clonotype was counted at least ten times. The chain recombines TRBV7-2 with TRBJ2-1, with 14 nucleotides matching TRBD2. The J segment lost 1 base and the V segment lost 3 bases, leaving 2 bases of the junction unmatched. Looked up from germline, CDR1 is SGHTA and CDR2 is FQGNSA. This CDR3 has 17 residues. The CDR3 DNA reads as TGTGCCAGCAGCTTGGGGACTAGCGGGGGATCCTACAATGAGCAGTTCTTC. Encoded protein: CASSLGTSGGSYNEQFF. Filled out from reference TRBV7-2 and TRBJ2-1, the complete variable domain reads GAGVSQSPSNKVTEKGKDVELRCDPISGHTALYWYRQSLGQGLEFLIYFQGNSAPDKSGLPSDRFSAERTGGSVSTLTIQRTQQEDSAVYLCASSLGTSGGSYNEQFFGPGTRLTVL.

The table lists this clonotype with many counts. The chain links TRBV7-2 to TRBJ2-4; 8 bases agree with TRBD2. CDR1 is SGHTA and CDR2 is FQGNSA in the germline V gene. This CDR3 has 19 residues. With 1 base clipped from V and 1 base from J, the junction kept 12 bases outside the gene matches. CDR3 in DNA: TGTGCCAGCAGCTTAGTAGGCGGGGGGACCTCTCCCGCCAAAAACATTCAGTACTTC. Protein sequence: CASSLVGGGTSPAKNIQYF.

V is TRBV28 and J is TRBJ1-1; no clear D gene. V lost 8 bases and J lost 13, with 20 bases in between. Germline V CDR1 and CDR2: MDHEN, SYDVKM. The CDR3 is made up of 12 amino acids. The CDR3 coding sequence is TGTGCCAGCTCAGCACCCGAGGAGCTTGATTTCTTT. Translated: CASSAPEELDFF.

In its sample, this clonotype was seen many times. The CDR3 spells CASSHVGGSEQFF. In DNA, the CDR3 is TGTGCCAGCAGCCATGTTGGCGGCAGCGAGCAGTTCTTC. V usage is TRBV7-8 and J usage is TRBJ2-1; D gene uncertain. The CDR3 is 13 amino acids. CDR1 is SGHVS and CDR2 is FQNEAQ in the germline V gene. V lost 5 bases to trimming and J lost 10 bases, with 15 bases between them.

This clonotype has at least ten counts. The chain is built from TRBV28 and TRBJ1-6; TRBD1 is a possible D gene (5 bases). From germline, CDR1 is MDHEN and CDR2 SYDVKM. This CDR3 has 17 amino acids. Trimming took 7 bases from V and 7 from J, leaving 23 bases between them. The CDR3 is CASTPKSVRDLNSPLHF. CDR3 sequence (DNA): TGTGCCAGCACACCCAAATCTGTCAGGGACTTGAATTCACCCCTCCACTTT. The full variable domain, completed using reference TRBV28 and TRBJ1-6, is DVKVTQSSRYLVKRTGEKVFLECVQDMDHENMFWYRQDPGLGLRLIYFSYDVKMKEKGDIPEGYSVSREKKERFSLILESASTNQTSMYLCASTPKSVRDLNSPLHFGNGTRLTVT.

This clonotype was picked up many times. The chain recombines TRBV10-3 with TRBJ2-7, with 13 bases matching TRBD2. Trimming removed 4 bases from V and 3 bases from J; junction bases left unmatched: 0. Germline V gene lookup returns CDR1 ENHRY and CDR2 SYGVKD. The length of the CDR3 is 14 residues. The CDR3 protein is CAISGTSGGYEQYF. CDR3 nucleotides: TGTGCCATCAGTGGGACTAGCGGGGGCTACGAGCAGTACTTC.